This TCR beta chain was obtained from a study of blood T cell repertoires in COVID-19. About the study: Researchers got acute and convalescent COVID-19 samples from the United States, Italy and Spain. Sources were T cells, B-cell-depleted T cells, or PBMCs; the material itself was cDNA or gDNA.

Authors' processing steps: The assay estimated nucleated cells by amplifying reference gene primers. Sequenced by immunoSEQ multiplex PCR; TCRdb stores in-frame clones only, minus some. The V and J calls and clone size were taken over from that table, and D and trimming were inferred from the DNA. Counted here are about 260,000 clones, about four fifths occurring once; the ten biggest clones make up 8.5% to 9.5%. The CDR3 runs 13 residues. With 6 bases removed from V and 3 bases from J, the gap between germline ends came to 12 bases. CDR1 and CDR2 from the germline V gene are MNHEY and SVGAGI. The TCR comes from a woman between 50 and 59 years old who had recovered from COVID-19. The sequencing sample was made of peripheral blood. The rearrangement uses TRBV6-5 and TRBJ2-7, with D possibly TRBD2 on 5 matching bases. Here the CDR3 DNA reads TGTGCCAGCAGCAGCGGACCGGTCTACGAGCAGTACTTC. Protein product: CASSSGPVYEQYF.